A single sample gave rise to the 10 T cell receptor beta chains below, sequenced in a study of T-cell reconstitution after alpha-beta-depleted transplantation in children. Construction of the TCRbeta library involved unique molecular identifiers. TCRdb re-derived calls from the PCR reads in MiXCR, one entry per CDR3 protein. The sample contains some 140,000 distinct CDR3 sequences, roughly 9% of which appear only once. This material consisted of PBMCs, mostly from graft donor cells, taken 180 days after TCRalphabeta/CD19-depleted stem cell transplant. These receptors came from a girl under three years old who had a stem cell transplant for combined immunodeficiency, so the T cells may come from the graft donor.

The chain employs TRBV20-1 and TRBJ2-7; TRBD1 matches at 7 bases. Germline CDR1 is DFQATT and CDR2 is SNEGSKA (reference sequence). Trimming removed 6 bases from V and 7 bases from J; junction bases left unmatched: 9. The CDR3 is made up of 12 amino acids. The CDR3 is CSAERQGEEQYF. Written as DNA, the CDR3 is TGCAGTGCAGAAAGACAGGGTGAAGAGCAGTACTTC.

The sample holds a few counts of this clonotype. The gene calls are TRBV6-1 and TRBJ2-7; 7 bases are a match to TRBD1. The CDR3 sequence is 14 residues long. Germline CDR1 is MNHNS and CDR2 is SASEGT. V lost 6 bases and J lost 2; bases outside the gene matches: 7. The CDR3 loop reads CASSSDREPYEQYF. CDR3 nucleotides: TGTGCCAGCAGCTCCGACAGGGAGCCCTACGAGCAGTACTTC.

V and J are TRBV10-3 and TRBJ2-5, with TRBD1 identical over 9 bases. With 5 bases clipped from V and 1 base from J, the junction kept 11 bases outside the gene matches. The CDR3 is 17 residues long. Looked up from germline, CDR1 is ENHRY and CDR2 is SYGVKD. CDR3 sequence (DNA): TGTGCCATCAGTTCCGGGACAGGGAGATTTCCCCAAGAGACCCAGTACTTC. As protein: CAISSGTGRFPQETQYF.

The genes are TRBV7-2 and TRBJ2-7, with no clear D. V was shortened by 3 bases and J by 4 bases, with 10 bases between the two germline ends. Germline CDR1 is SGHTA and CDR2 is FQGNSA. This CDR3 has 13 amino acids. CDR3 sequence: CASSFPPVYEQYF. The CDR3 nucleotides read TGTGCCAGCAGCTTCCCTCCAGTATACGAGCAGTACTTC.

This clonotype was recorded a few times. V and J are TRBV7-9 and TRBJ2-7; D is unresolved. Trimming removed 0 bases from V and 4 bases from J, with 7 bases in between. Germline CDR1 reads SEHNR; CDR2 reads FQNEAQ (reference sequence). The CDR3 is made up of 13 amino acids. The CDR3 coding sequence is TGTGCCAGCAGCTTAGCGTCGGTTTACGAGCAGTACTTC. Its protein product is CASSLASVYEQYF.

J is TRBJ1-2 and V is TRBV7-2; weak D call: TRBD1 (6 bases). The CDR3 has 16 residues. The V gene's germline CDR1 is SGHTA and CDR2 FQGNSA. Trimming stripped 4 bases from V and 5 bases from J, with 20 bases between. In DNA, the CDR3 is TGTGCCAGCAGCTCACTTACAGGGACTCGGTGGTATGGCTACACCTTC. It encodes CASSSLTGTRWYGYTF.

The CDR3 coding sequence is TGCAGTGCTAGGACAGGGGGCACAGATACGCAGTATTTT. This translates into CSARTGGTDTQYF. The chain links TRBV20-1 to TRBJ2-3; 8 bases match TRBD1. The V gene's germline CDR1 is DFQATT and CDR2 SNEGSKA (reference sequence). The CDR3 consists of 13 residues. V shed 3 bases, J shed 1 base, and the junction held 0 bases outside the gene matches.

Many counts were recorded for this clonotype. J is TRBJ1-4 and V is TRBV2; D possibly corresponds to TRBD1 (5 bases). Per the germline V gene, CDR1 is SNHLY and CDR2 is FYNNEI. V lost 5 bases, J lost 6 bases, and 13 bases lay in between. The CDR3 extends over 14 amino acids. The CDR3 sequence is CASSSGPWDEKLFF. The CDR3 bases are TGTGCCAGCAGTTCGGGACCCTGGGATGAAAAACTGTTTTTT.

This clonotype showed up many times. This chain connects TRBV7-9 to TRBJ2-2; TRBD2 agrees at 9 bases. The CDR3 consists of 17 residues. Germline V CDR1 and CDR2: SEHNR, FQNEAQ (reference sequence). V lost 7 bases, J lost 2 bases, and 11 bases stayed unmatched. This CDR3 reads CASTTGLARINTGELFF. Here the CDR3 DNA reads TGTGCCAGCACCACCGGACTAGCGAGAATAAACACCGGGGAGCTGTTTTTT.

The V gene is TRBV24-1, the J gene TRBJ2-7; 10 nucleotides match TRBD2. The CDR3 loop spans 15 amino acids. Germline V gene sequence: CDR1 KGHDR, CDR2 SFDVKD. V lost 6 bases to trimming and J lost 2 bases; unmatched junction nucleotides: 6. The CDR3 sequence: CATSPGTSDTYEQYF. The CDR3 nucleotides are TGTGCCACCAGTCCTGGGACTAGCGATACCTACGAGCAGTACTTC.